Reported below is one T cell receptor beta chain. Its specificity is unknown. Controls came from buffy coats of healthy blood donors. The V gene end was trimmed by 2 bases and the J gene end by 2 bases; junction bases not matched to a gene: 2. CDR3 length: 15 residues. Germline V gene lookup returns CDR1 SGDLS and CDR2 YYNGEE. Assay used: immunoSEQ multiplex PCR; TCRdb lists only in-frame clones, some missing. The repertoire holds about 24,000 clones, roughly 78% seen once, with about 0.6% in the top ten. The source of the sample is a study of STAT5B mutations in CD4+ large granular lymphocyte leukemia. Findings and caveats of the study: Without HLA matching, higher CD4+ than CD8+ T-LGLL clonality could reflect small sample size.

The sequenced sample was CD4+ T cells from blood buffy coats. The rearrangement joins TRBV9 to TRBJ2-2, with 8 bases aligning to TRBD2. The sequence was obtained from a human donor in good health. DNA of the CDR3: TGTGCCAGCAGCGTTAGCGGGGACAACACCGGGGAGCTGTTTTTT. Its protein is CASSVSGDNTGELFF.